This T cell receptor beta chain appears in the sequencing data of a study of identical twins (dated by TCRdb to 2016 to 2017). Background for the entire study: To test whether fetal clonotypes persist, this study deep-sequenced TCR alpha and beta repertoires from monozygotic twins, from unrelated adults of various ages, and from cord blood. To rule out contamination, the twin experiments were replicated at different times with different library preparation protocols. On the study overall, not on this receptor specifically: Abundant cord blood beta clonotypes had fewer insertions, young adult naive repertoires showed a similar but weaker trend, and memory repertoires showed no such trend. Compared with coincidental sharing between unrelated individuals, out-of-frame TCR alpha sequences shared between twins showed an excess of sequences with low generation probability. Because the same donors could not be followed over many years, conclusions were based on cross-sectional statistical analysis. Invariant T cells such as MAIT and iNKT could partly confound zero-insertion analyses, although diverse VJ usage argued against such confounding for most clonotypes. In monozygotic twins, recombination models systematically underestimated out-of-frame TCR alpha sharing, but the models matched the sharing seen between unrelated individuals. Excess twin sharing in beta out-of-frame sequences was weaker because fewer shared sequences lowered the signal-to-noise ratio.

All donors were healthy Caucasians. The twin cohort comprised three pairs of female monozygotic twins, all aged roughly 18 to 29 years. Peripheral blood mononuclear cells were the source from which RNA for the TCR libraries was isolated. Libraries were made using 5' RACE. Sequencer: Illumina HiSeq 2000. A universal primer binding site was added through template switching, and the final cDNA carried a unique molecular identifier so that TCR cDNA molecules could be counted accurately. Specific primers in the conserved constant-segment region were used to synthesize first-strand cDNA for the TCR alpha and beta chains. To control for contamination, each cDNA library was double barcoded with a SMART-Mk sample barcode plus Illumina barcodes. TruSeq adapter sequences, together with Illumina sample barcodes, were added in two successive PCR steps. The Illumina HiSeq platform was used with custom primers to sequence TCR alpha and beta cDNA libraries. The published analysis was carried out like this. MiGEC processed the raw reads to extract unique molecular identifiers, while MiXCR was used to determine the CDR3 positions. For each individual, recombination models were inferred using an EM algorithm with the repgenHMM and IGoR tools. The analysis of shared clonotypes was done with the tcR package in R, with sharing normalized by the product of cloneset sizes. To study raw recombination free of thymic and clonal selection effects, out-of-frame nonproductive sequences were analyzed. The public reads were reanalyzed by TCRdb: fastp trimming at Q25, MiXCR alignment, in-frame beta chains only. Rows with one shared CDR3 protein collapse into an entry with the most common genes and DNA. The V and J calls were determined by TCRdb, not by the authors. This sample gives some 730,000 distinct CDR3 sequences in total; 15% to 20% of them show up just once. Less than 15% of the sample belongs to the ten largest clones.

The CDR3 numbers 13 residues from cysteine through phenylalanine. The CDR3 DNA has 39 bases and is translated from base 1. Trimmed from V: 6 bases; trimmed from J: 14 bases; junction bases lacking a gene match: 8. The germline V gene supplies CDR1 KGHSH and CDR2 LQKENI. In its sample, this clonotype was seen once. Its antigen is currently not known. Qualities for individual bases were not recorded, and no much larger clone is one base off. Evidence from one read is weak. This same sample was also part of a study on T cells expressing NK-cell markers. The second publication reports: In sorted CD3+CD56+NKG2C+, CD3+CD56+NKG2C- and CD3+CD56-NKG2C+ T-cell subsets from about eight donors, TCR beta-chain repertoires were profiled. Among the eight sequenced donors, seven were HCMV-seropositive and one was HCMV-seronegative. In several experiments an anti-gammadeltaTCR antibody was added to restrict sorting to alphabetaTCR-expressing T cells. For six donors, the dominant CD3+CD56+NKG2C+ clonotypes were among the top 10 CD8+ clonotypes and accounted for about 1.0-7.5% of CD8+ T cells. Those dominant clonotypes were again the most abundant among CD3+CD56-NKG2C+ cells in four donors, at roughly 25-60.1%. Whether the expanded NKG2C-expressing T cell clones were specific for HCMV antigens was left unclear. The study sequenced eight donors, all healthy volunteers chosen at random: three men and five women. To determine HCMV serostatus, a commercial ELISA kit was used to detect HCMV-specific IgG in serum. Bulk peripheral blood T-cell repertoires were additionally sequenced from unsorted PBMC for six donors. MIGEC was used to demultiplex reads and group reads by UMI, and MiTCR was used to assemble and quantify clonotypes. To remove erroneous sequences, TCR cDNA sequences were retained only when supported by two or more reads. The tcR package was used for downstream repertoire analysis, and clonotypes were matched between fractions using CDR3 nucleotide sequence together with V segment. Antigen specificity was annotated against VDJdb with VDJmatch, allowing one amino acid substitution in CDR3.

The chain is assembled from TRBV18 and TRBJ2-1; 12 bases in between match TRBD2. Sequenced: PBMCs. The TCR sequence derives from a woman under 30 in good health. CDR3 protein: CASSRQTSGGKFF. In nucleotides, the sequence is TGTGCCAGCTCCCGACAGACTAGCGGGGGAAAGTTCTTC.